Sequencing of this TCR beta chain was carried out in a study of blood T cell repertoires in COVID-19. In the study overall: COVID-19 samples collected from the United States, Italy and Spain covered acute and convalescent phases. T cells, B-cell-depleted T cells, or PBMCs supplied cDNA or gDNA.

Measured with immunoSEQ multiplex PCR; TCRdb has only the in-frame clones, and not every one. The sample contains 300,000 to 450,000 clones, more than 70% of which appear only once. Germline V gene sequence: CDR1 SGHDN, CDR2 FVKESK. CDR3 length: 13 residues. V was clipped by 3 bases and J by 8 bases; unmatched bases: 6. This clonotype was obtained from a woman aged 60-70 years with COVID-19, enrolled during active disease. The specimen sequenced was peripheral blood. This chain uses TRBV14 with TRBJ1-2; 7 nucleotides line up with TRBD1. The DNA of the CDR3 is TGTGCCAGCAGCCAGACCAGGGACAGCGGCTACACCTTC. Its translation: CASSQTRDSGYTF.